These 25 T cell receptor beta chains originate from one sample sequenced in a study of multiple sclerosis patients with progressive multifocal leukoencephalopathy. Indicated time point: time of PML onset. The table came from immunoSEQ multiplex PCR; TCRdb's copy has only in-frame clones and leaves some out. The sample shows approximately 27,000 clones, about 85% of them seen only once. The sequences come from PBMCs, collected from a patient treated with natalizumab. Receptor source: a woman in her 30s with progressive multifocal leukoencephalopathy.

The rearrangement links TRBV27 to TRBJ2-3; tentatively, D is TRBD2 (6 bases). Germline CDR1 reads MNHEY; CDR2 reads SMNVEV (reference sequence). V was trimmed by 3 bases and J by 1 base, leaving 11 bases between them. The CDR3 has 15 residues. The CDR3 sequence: CASSLGGRGTDTQYF. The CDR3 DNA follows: TGTGCCAGCAGTTTGGGGGGAAGGGGCACAGATACGCAGTATTTT.

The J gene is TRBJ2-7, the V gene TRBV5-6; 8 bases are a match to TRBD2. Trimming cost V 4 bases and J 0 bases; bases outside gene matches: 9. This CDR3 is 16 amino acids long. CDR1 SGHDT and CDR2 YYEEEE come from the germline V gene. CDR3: CASSPELLAASYEQYF. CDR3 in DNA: TGTGCCAGCAGCCCCGAGTTACTAGCGGCCTCCTACGAGCAGTACTTC.

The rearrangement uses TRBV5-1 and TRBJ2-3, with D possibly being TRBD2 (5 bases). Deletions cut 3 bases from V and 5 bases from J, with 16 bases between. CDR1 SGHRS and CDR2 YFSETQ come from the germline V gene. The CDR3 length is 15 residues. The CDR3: CASSSADYKKDTQYF. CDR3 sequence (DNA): TGCGCCAGCAGCTCCGCCGACTACAAGAAAGATACGCAGTATTTT.

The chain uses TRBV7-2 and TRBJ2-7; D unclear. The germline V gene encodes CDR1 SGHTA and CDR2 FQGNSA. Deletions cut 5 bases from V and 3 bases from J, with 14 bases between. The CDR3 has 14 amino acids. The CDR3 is CASSHSGQNYEQYF. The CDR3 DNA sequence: TGTGCCAGCAGCCACTCCGGGCAGAACTACGAGCAGTACTTC.

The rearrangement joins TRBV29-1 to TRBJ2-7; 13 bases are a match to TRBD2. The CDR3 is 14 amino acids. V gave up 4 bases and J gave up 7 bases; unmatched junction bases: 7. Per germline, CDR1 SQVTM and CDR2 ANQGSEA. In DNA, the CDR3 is TGCAGCGTTGCCCGTGGGACTAGCGGGAATGAGCAGTACTTC. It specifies CSVARGTSGNEQYF.

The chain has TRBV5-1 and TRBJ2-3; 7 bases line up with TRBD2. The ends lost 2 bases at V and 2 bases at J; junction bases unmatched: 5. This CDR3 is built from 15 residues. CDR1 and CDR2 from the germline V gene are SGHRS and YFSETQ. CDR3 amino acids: CASSFIAGITDTQYF. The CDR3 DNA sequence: TGCGCCAGCAGCTTTATAGCGGGCATCACAGATACGCAGTATTTT.

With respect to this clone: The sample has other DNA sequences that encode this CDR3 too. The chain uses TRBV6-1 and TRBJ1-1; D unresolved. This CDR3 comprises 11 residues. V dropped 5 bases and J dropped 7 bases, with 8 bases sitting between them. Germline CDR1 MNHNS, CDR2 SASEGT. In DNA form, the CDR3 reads TGTGCCAGCAGTCCAGGCCTTGAAGCTTTCTTT. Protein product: CASSPGLEAFF.

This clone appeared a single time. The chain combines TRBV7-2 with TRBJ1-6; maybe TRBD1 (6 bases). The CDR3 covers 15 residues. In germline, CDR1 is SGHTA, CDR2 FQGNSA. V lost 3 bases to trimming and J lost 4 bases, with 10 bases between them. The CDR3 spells CASSLGAGYNSPLHF. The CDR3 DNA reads TGTGCCAGCAGCTTGGGGGCAGGGTATAATTCACCCCTCCACTTT. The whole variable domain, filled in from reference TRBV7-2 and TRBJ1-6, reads GAGVSQSPSNKVTEKGKDVELRCDPISGHTALYWYRQSLGQGLEFLIYFQGNSAPDKSGLPSDRFSAERTGGSVSTLTIQRTQQEDSAVYLCASSLGAGYNSPLHFGNGTRLTVT.

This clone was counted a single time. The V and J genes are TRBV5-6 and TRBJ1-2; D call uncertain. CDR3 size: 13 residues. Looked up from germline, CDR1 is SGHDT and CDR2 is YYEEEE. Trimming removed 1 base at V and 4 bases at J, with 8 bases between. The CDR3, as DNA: TGTGCCAGCAGCTTGTTCGGGTCCTATGGCTACACCTTC. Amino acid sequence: CASSLFGSYGYTF.

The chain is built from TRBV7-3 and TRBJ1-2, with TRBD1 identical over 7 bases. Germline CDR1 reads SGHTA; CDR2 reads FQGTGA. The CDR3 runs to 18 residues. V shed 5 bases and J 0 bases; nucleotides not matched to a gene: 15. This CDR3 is CASSPWGGGAGANYGYTF. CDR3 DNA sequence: TGTGCCAGCAGCCCTTGGGGAGGGGGCGCGGGGGCTAACTATGGCTACACCTTC.

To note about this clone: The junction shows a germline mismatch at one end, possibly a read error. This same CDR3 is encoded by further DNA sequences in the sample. The CDR3 DNA reads as TGCAGCGTTGACCCTGGACAGGGGGCGCTAGGATTTAGCGGCTACACCTTT. Translation: CSVDPGQGALGFSGYTF. The chain recombines TRBV29-1 with TRBJ1-2; 11 bases match TRBD1. There are 17 residues in the CDR3. Per germline, CDR1 SQVTM and CDR2 ANQGSEA.

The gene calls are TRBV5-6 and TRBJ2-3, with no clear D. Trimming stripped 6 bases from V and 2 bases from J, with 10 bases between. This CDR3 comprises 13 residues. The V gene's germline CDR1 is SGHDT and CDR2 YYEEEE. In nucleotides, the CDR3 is TGTGCCAGCACCCGGCCTTACACAGATACGCAGTATTTT. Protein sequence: CASTRPYTDTQYF.

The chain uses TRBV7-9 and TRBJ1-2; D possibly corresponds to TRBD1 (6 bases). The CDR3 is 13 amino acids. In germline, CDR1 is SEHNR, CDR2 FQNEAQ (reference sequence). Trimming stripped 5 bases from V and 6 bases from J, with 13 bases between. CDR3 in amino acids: CASSAQGIDGYTF. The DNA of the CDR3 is TGTGCCAGCAGCGCGCAGGGGATCGATGGCTACACCTTC.

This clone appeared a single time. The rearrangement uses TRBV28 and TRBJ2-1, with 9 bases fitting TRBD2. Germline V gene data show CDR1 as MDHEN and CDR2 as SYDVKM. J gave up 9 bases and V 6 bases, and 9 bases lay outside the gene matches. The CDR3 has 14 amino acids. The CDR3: CASRWASGISEQFF. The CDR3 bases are TGTGCCAGCAGGTGGGCTAGCGGGATCAGTGAGCAGTTCTTC. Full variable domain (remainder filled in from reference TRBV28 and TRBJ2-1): DVKVTQSSRYLVKRTGEKVFLECVQDMDHENMFWYRQDPGLGLRLIYFSYDVKMKEKGDIPEGYSVSREKKERFSLILESASTNQTSMYLCASRWASGISEQFFGPGTRLTVL.

As DNA, the CDR3 is TGTGCCAGCAGCCTAGGAGGCGGGACCGCCTACAATGAGCAGTTCTTC. It encodes CASSLGGGTAYNEQFF. The V gene is TRBV7-6, the J gene TRBJ2-1, with D perhaps TRBD2 (6 bases). The CDR3 runs 16 residues. V lost 5 bases to trimming and J lost 2 bases, with 16 bases between them. Germline V lookup: CDR1 SGHVS, CDR2 FNYEAQ.

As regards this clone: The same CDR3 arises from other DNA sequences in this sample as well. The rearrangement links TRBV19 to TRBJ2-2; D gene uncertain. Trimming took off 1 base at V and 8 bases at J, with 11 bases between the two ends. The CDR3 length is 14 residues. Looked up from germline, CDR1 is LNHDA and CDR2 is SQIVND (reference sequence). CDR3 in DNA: TGTGCCAGTAGTATAGTCGGCGCTGGGGGGGAGCTGTTTTTT. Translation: CASSIVGAGGELFF.

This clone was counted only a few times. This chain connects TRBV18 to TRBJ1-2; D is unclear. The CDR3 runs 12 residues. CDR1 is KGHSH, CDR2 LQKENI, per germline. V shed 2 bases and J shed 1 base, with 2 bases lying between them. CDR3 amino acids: CASSPDNYGYTF. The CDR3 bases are TGTGCCAGCTCACCAGATAACTATGGCTACACCTTC.

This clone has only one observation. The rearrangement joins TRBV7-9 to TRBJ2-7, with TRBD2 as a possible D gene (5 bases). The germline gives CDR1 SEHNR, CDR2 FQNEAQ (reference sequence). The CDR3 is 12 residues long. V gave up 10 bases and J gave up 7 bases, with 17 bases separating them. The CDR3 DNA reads TGTGCCACCCAGGAAGGCGCGGGTGAGCAGTACTTC. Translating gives CATQEGAGEQYF.

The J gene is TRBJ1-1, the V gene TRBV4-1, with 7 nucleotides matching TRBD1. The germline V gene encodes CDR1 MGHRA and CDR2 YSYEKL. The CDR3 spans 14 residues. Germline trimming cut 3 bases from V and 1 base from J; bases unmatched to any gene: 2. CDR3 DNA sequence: TGCGCCAGCAGCCACGGACAGGCGAACACTGAAGCTTTCTTT. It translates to CASSHGQANTEAFF.

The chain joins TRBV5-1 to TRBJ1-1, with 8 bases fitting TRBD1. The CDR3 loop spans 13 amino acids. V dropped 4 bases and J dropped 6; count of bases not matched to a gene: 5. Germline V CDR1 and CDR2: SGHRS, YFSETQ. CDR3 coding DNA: TGCGCCAGCAGCATGGACAGGGCCGCTGAAGCTTTCTTT. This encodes CASSMDRAAEAFF.

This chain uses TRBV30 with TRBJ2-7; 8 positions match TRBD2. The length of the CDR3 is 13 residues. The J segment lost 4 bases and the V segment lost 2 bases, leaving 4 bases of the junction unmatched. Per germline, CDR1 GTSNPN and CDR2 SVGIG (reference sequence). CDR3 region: CAWSRERGYEQYF. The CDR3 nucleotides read TGTGCCTGGAGTAGGGAGCGGGGGTACGAGCAGTACTTC.

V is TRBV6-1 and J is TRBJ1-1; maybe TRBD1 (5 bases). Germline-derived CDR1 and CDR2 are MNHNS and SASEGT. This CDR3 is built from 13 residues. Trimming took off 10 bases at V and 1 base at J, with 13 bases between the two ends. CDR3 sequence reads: CATRRVENTEAFF. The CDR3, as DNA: TGTGCCACTCGCAGGGTGGAGAACACTGAAGCTTTCTTT.

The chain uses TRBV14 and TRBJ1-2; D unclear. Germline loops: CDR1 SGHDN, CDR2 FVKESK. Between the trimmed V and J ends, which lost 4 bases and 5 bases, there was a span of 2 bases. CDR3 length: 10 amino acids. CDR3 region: CASSRYGYTF. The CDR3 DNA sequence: TGTGCCAGCAGCCGATATGGCTACACCTTC.

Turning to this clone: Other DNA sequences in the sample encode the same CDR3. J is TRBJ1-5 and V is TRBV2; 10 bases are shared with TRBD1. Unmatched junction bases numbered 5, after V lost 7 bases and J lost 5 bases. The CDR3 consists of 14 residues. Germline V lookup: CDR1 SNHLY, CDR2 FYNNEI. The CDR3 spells CASTGTGEDQPQHF. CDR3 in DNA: TGTGCCAGCACCGGGACAGGGGAGGATCAGCCCCAGCATTTT. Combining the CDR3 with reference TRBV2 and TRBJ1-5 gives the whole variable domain EPEVTQTPSHQVTQMGQEVILRCVPISNHLYFYWYRQILGQKVEFLVSFYNNEISEKSEIFDDQFSVERPDGSNFTLKIRSTKLEDSAMYFCASTGTGEDQPQHFGDGTRLSIL.

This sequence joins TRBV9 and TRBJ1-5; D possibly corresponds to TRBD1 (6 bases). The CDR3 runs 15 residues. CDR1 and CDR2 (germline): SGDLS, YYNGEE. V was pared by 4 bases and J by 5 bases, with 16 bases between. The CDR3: CASSITGKEDQPQHF. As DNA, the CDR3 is TGTGCCAGCAGCATAACAGGGAAAGAGGATCAGCCCCAGCATTTT. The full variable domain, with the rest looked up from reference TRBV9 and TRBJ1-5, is DSGVTQTPKHLITATGQRVTLRCSPRSGDLSVYWYQQSLDQGLQFLIQYYNGEERAKGNILERFSAQQFPDLHSELNLSSLELGDSALYFCASSITGKEDQPQHFGDGTRLSIL.